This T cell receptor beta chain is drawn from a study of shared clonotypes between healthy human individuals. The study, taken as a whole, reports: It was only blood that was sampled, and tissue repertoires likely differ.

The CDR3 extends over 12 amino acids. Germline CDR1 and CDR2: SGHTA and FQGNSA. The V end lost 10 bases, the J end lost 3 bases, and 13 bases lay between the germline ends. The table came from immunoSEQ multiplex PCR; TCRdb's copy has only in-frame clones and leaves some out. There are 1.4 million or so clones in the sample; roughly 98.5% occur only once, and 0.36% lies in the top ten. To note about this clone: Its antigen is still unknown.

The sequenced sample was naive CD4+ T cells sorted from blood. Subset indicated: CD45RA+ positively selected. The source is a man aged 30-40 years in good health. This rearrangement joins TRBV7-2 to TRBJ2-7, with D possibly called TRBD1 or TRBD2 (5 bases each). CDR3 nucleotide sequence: TGTGCCATCGGGACGGGATTCTACGAGCAGTACTTC. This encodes CAIGTGFYEQYF.